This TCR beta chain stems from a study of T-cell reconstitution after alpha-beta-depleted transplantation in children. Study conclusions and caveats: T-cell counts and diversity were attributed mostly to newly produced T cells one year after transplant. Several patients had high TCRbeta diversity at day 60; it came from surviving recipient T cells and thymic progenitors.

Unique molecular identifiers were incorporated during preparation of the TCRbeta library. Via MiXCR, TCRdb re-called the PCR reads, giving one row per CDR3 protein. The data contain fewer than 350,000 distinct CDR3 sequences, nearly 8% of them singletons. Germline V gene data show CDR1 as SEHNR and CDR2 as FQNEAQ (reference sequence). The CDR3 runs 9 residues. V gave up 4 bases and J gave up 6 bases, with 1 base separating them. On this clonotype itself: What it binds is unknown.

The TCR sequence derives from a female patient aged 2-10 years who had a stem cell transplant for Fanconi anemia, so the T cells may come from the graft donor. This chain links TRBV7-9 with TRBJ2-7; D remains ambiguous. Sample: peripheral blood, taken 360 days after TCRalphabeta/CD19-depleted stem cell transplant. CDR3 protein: CASSCEQYF. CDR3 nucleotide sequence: TGTGCCAGCAGCTGCGAGCAGTACTTC. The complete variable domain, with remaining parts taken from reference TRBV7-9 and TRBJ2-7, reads DTGVSQNPRHKITKRGQNVTFRCDPISEHNRLYWYRQTLGQGPEFLTYFQNEAQLEKSRLLSDRFSAERPKGSFSTLEIQRTEQGDSAMYLCASSCEQYFGPGTRLTVT.